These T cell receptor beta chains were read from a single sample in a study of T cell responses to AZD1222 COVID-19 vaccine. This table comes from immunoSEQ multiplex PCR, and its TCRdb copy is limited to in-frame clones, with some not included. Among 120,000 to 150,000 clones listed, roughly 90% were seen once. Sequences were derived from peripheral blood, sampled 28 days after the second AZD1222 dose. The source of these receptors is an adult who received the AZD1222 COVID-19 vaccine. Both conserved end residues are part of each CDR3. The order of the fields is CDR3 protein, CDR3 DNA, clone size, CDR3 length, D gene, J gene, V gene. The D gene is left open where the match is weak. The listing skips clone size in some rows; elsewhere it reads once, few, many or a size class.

CASSPGFLGANEKLFF	TGTGCCAGCAGCCCAGGGTTTTTGGGGGCTAATGAAAAACTGTTTTTT	NA	16	NA	TRBJ1-4	TRBV5-8
CASSSDRPGPEAFF	TGTGCCAGCAGCAGCGACCGTCCCGGACCGGAAGCTTTCTTT	NA	14	NA	TRBJ1-1	TRBV5-4
CAWSGTGDYNEQFF	TGTGCCTGGAGCGGGACAGGGGACTACAATGAGCAGTTCTTC	NA	14	TRBD1	TRBJ2-1	TRBV30
CASSATQGSTEAFF	TGTGCCAGCAGTGCCACACAGGGATCAACTGAAGCTTTCTTT	NA	14	NA	TRBJ1-1	TRBV6-4
CASSLSPGTGSNEKLFF	TGTGCCAGCAGCTTATCCCCCGGGACAGGGTCTAATGAAAAACTGTTTTTT	NA	17	TRBD1	TRBJ1-4	TRBV5-6
CASSLGQGYTAFF	TGTGCCAGCAGCCTTGGACAGGGTTATACAGCTTTCTTT	NA	13	TRBD1	TRBJ1-1	TRBV13
CASSPGTGSSYNSPLHF	TGTGCCAGCAGCCCCGGGACAGGGAGCTCCTATAATTCACCCCTCCACTTT	NA	17	TRBD1	TRBJ1-6	TRBV7-9
CASSFEGNGYTF	TGTGCCAGCAGCTTCGAGGGAAATGGCTACACCTTC	NA	12	NA	TRBJ1-2	TRBV11-2
CASSFGGNTIYF	TGCGCCAGCAGCTTTGGGGGAAACACCATATATTTT	once	12	NA	TRBJ1-3	TRBV5-1
CASSIGQYTGELFF	TGTGCCAGCAGCATAGGACAGTACACCGGGGAGCTGTTTTTT	NA	14	NA	TRBJ2-2	TRBV7-8
CASSLKGAYGYTF	TGTGCCAGCAGCCTGAAGGGGGCCTATGGCTACACCTTC	NA	13	TRBD1	TRBJ1-2	TRBV28
CASSGVGRAGELFF	TGTGCCAGCAGCGGAGTGGGGCGCGCCGGGGAGCTGTTTTTT	NA	14	NA	TRBJ2-2	TRBV5-5
CASSATSVLMGNEQFF	TGCGCCAGCAGCGCGACTAGCGTCCTCATGGGCAATGAGCAGTTCTTC	NA	16	TRBD2	TRBJ2-1	TRBV5-1
CASTPQMNYGYTF	TGTGCCAGCACCCCCCAAATGAACTATGGCTACACCTTC	NA	13	NA	TRBJ1-2	TRBV6-2/TRBV6-3
CASTLLGQPQHF	TGTGCCAGCACTCTTTTGGGGCAGCCCCAGCATTTT	NA	12	NA	TRBJ1-5	TRBV28
CASSLARDRGHNEQFF	TGTGCCAGCAGCTTAGCCCGGGACAGGGGGCACAATGAGCAGTTCTTC	NA	16	TRBD1	TRBJ2-1	TRBV7-2
CASSLETVYEAFF	TGCGCCAGCAGCTTGGAGACAGTCTATGAAGCTTTCTTT	NA	13	NA	TRBJ1-1	TRBV5-1
CASSSQLGTANTDTQYF	TGTGCCAGTAGTAGTCAATTAGGGACAGCAAACACAGATACGCAGTATTTT	NA	17	TRBD1	TRBJ2-3	TRBV19
CASSLSGWGLAAYNEQFF	TGTGCCAGCAGCTTATCAGGATGGGGACTAGCGGCCTACAATGAGCAGTTCTTC	NA	18	TRBD2	TRBJ2-1	TRBV7-8
CASSQVDNEQYF	TGTGCCAGCAGCCAAGTAGACAACGAGCAGTACTTC	NA	12	NA	TRBJ2-7	TRBV3-1/TRBV3-2
CASSLAGRSSYGYTF	TGTGCCAGCAGCTTAGCAGGCAGAAGTAGCTATGGCTACACCTTC	NA	15	NA	TRBJ1-2	TRBV7-9
CAISASSGRAGEQYF	TGTGCCATCAGTGCGTCTAGCGGGAGGGCCGGCGAGCAGTACTTC	NA	15	TRBD2	TRBJ2-7	TRBV10-3
CASSADRNTEAFF	TGTGCCAGCAGCGCAGACAGGAACACTGAAGCTTTCTTT	NA	13	NA	TRBJ1-1	TRBV7-3
CASSVGGGTNYNEQFF	TGTGCCAGCAGCGTAGGAGGAGGGACGAACTACAATGAGCAGTTCTTC	NA	16	NA	TRBJ2-1	TRBV9
CASSSRGDSPLHF	TGTGCCAGCAGCTCCAGGGGGGATTCACCCCTCCACTTT	NA	13	TRBD1	TRBJ1-6	TRBV5-4
CASSLRASSSGNTIYF	TGTGCCAGCAGCTTAAGGGCATCGAGCTCTGGAAACACCATATATTTT	NA	16	NA	TRBJ1-3	TRBV11-3
CASSSTRGPLHF	TGTGCCAGCAGCTCCACAAGGGGACCCCTCCACTTT	NA	12	NA	TRBJ1-6	TRBV11-2
CASSAETGYQETQYF	TGTGCCAGCTCAGCCGAGACAGGGTACCAAGAGACCCAGTACTTC	NA	15	TRBD1	TRBJ2-5	TRBV18
CAIRLRLAGGNEQFF	TGTGCCATCAGGCTCAGACTAGCGGGAGGTAATGAGCAGTTCTTC	NA	15	TRBD2	TRBJ2-1	TRBV10-3
CASSFSGSGNTIYF	TGTGCCAGCAGCTTTTCCGGTTCTGGAAACACCATATATTTT	NA	14	NA	TRBJ1-3	TRBV11-2
CASSLQDTEAFF	TGTGCCAGCAGCTTACAGGACACTGAAGCTTTCTTT	NA	12	NA	TRBJ1-1	TRBV11-1
CASSNTGQGDNEKLFF	TGTGCCAGCAGTAATACAGGACAGGGGGATAATGAAAAACTGTTTTTT	NA	16	TRBD1	TRBJ1-4	TRBV28
CASSPQTGIGNYGYTF	TGTGCCAGCAGCCCCCAGACAGGTATCGGGAACTATGGCTACACCTTC	NA	16	NA	TRBJ1-2	TRBV6-6